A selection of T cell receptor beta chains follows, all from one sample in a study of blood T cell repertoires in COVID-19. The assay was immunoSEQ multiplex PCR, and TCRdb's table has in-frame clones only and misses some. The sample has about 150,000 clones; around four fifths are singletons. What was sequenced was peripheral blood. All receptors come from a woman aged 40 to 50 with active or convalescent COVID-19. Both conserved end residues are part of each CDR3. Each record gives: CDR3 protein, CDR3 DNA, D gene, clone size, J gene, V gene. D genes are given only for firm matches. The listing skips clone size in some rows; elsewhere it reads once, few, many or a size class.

CDR3 protein: CASSRGPGDTQYF
CDR3 DNA: TGTGCCAGCAGCCGGGGGCCAGGAGATACGCAGTATTTT
D gene: .
clone size: few
J gene: TRBJ2-3
V gene: TRBV3-1/TRBV3-2

CDR3 protein: CASSFLGRNTEAFF
CDR3 DNA: TGTGCCAGCAGTTTCCTCGGTCGGAACACTGAAGCTTTCTTT
D gene: .
clone size: .
J gene: TRBJ1-1
V gene: TRBV28

CDR3 protein: CASSTRGGTNEKLFF
CDR3 DNA: TGTGCCAGCAGCACACGGGGAGGAACTAATGAAAAACTGTTTTTT
D gene: .
clone size: .
J gene: TRBJ1-4
V gene: TRBV7-2

CDR3 protein: CASSLLEVEAFF
CDR3 DNA: TGTGCCAGCAGCTTGCTCGAGGTTGAAGCTTTCTTT
D gene: .
clone size: .
J gene: TRBJ1-1
V gene: TRBV5-6

CDR3 protein: CASSVRGQGNTEAFF
CDR3 DNA: TGTGCCAGCAGTGTCAGGGGGCAGGGAAACACTGAAGCTTTCTTT
D gene: TRBD1
clone size: .
J gene: TRBJ1-1
V gene: TRBV28

CDR3 protein: CASSQPRGRGSNEQYF
CDR3 DNA: TGTGCCAGCAGCCAGCCTAGGGGCAGGGGTAGCAACGAGCAGTACTTC
D gene: .
clone size: .
J gene: TRBJ2-7
V gene: TRBV4-2

CDR3 protein: CATSEAGQGPGYTF
CDR3 DNA: TGTGCCACCAGTGAGGCGGGACAGGGACCTGGCTACACCTTC
D gene: TRBD1
clone size: .
J gene: TRBJ1-2
V gene: TRBV24-1

CDR3 protein: CASPGTGVTDYEQYF
CDR3 DNA: TGTGCCAGTCCGGGGACAGGGGTCACCGATTACGAGCAGTACTTC
D gene: TRBD1
clone size: few
J gene: TRBJ2-7
V gene: TRBV19

CDR3 protein: CASSFRWEGEKLFF
CDR3 DNA: TGTGCCAGCAGTTTTCGGTGGGAGGGAGAAAAACTGTTTTTT
D gene: .
clone size: .
J gene: TRBJ1-4
V gene: TRBV27

CDR3 protein: CASSPKVLGSGTGMEQYF
CDR3 DNA: TGTGCCAGCAGCCCTAAGGTACTGGGTTCAGGGACAGGGATGGAGCAGTACTTC
D gene: TRBD1
clone size: .
J gene: TRBJ2-7
V gene: TRBV6-2/TRBV6-3

CDR3 protein: CASSDSAGGGTDTQYF
CDR3 DNA: TGTGCCAGCAGTGACTCAGCGGGAGGGGGCACAGATACGCAGTATTTT
D gene: TRBD2
clone size: .
J gene: TRBJ2-3
V gene: TRBV6-4

CDR3 protein: CASSPGQGSPEAFF
CDR3 DNA: TGTGCCAGCAGCCCGGGACAGGGGTCGCCTGAAGCTTTCTTT
D gene: TRBD1
clone size: .
J gene: TRBJ1-1
V gene: TRBV2

CDR3 protein: CASSQGVRDRAGTWGQPQHF
CDR3 DNA: TGTGCCAGCAGCCAAGGCGTAAGGGACAGGGCTGGCACTTGGGGTCAGCCCCAGCATTTT
D gene: TRBD1
clone size: .
J gene: TRBJ1-5
V gene: TRBV14

CDR3 protein: CASSPIGQGGGNTEAFF
CDR3 DNA: TGTGCCAGCAGCCCGATCGGACAGGGTGGCGGGAACACTGAAGCTTTCTTT
D gene: TRBD1
clone size: .
J gene: TRBJ1-1
V gene: TRBV4-2

CDR3 protein: CAWGERTEKLFF
CDR3 DNA: TGTGCCTGGGGTGAGCGGACTGAAAAACTGTTTTTT
D gene: .
clone size: .
J gene: TRBJ1-4
V gene: TRBV30

CDR3 protein: CASSPMGATNEKLFF
CDR3 DNA: TGTGCCAGCAGTCCCATGGGAGCAACTAATGAAAAACTGTTTTTT
D gene: .
clone size: .
J gene: TRBJ1-4
V gene: TRBV28

CDR3 protein: CASSTGLRGVEQYF
CDR3 DNA: TGTGCCAGCAGCACGGGACTCCGAGGGGTCGAGCAGTACTTC
D gene: .
clone size: .
J gene: TRBJ2-7
V gene: TRBV7-2

CDR3 protein: CASTDGPGYVYGYTF
CDR3 DNA: TGTGCCAGCACCGACGGGCCAGGGTACGTCTATGGCTACACCTTC
D gene: .
clone size: .
J gene: TRBJ1-2
V gene: TRBV6-5

CDR3 protein: CASSQDGPETGTGNTIYF
CDR3 DNA: TGTGCCAGCAGCCAAGACGGCCCCGAGACAGGGACTGGAAACACCATATATTTT
D gene: TRBD1
clone size: .
J gene: TRBJ1-3
V gene: TRBV3-1/TRBV3-2

CDR3 protein: CAWSPATGAYNEQFF
CDR3 DNA: TGTGCCTGGAGTCCGGCGACAGGGGCCTACAATGAGCAGTTCTTC
D gene: TRBD1
clone size: .
J gene: TRBJ2-1
V gene: TRBV30

CDR3 protein: CASSDQIGEETQYF
CDR3 DNA: TGTGCCAGCTCGGACCAGATAGGGGAAGAGACCCAGTACTTC
D gene: .
clone size: few
J gene: TRBJ2-5
V gene: TRBV18

CDR3 protein: CASSLVPQGGVPLHF
CDR3 DNA: TGTGCCAGCAGCTTGGTCCCTCAGGGAGGAGTTCCCCTCCACTTT
D gene: .
clone size: .
J gene: TRBJ1-6
V gene: TRBV5-5

CDR3 protein: CSVADRALTEAFF
CDR3 DNA: TGCAGCGTAGCGGACAGAGCCCTCACTGAAGCTTTCTTT
D gene: .
clone size: once
J gene: TRBJ1-1
V gene: TRBV29-1

CDR3 protein: CASSPRAGRDTEAFF
CDR3 DNA: TGTGCCAGCTCACCGCGGGCAGGGAGGGACACTGAAGCTTTCTTT
D gene: .
clone size: .
J gene: TRBJ1-1
V gene: TRBV18